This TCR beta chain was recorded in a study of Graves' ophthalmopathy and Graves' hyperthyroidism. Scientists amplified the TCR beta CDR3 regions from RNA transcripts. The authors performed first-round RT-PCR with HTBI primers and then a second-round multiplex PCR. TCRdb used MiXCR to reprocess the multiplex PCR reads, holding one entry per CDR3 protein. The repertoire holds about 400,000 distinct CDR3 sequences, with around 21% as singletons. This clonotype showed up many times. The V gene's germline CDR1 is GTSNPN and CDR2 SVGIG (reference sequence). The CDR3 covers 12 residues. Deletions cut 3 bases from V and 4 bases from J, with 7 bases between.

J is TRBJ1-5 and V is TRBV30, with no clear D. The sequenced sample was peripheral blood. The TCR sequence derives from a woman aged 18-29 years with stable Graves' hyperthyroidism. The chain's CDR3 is CAWSPQNQPQHF. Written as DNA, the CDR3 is TGTGCCTGGAGCCCCCAGAATCAGCCCCAGCATTTT.